Listed below are T cell receptor beta chains from one sample, sequenced in a study of CD8 T cells in ankylosing spondylitis. TCRdb recomputed calls from the 5' RACE reads with MiXCR, one row per CDR3 protein. The sample consists of 200,000 to 250,000 distinct CDR3 sequences, approximately 20% of them appearing once. The sequenced material came from blood, either unsorted or a sorted T cell fraction (not recorded which). These receptors came from a male donor with ankylosing spondylitis. CDR3s include the opening cysteine and the closing phenylalanine or tryptophan. Each record gives: D gene, clone size, J gene, V gene, CDR3 DNA, CDR3 protein. D genes are given only for firm matches. Clone size is given for some rows only: seen once, a few or many times, or a class if the clone is expanded.

d_gene: NA
abundance: NA
j_gene: TRBJ2-1
v_gene: TRBV4-1
CDR3nt: TGCGCCAGCAGCCACCCCACGGTAGACAGAGGATACAATGAGCAGTTCTTC
CDR3aa: CASSHPTVDRGYNEQFF

d_gene: NA
abundance: few
j_gene: TRBJ1-5
v_gene: TRBV18
CDR3nt: TGTGCCAGCTCAACCGCCCCGGGGGCCTATAGCAATCAGCCCCAGCATTTT
CDR3aa: CASSTAPGAYSNQPQHF

d_gene: TRBD1
abundance: NA
j_gene: TRBJ2-1
v_gene: TRBV11-2
CDR3nt: TGTGCCAGCAGCCATCGAGACAGGGTCAATGAGCAGTTCTTC
CDR3aa: CASSHRDRVNEQFF

d_gene: NA
abundance: few
j_gene: TRBJ2-3
v_gene: TRBV5-4
CDR3nt: TGTGCCAGCAGCTGGGCCCGACAAGCTGATACGCAGTATTTT
CDR3aa: CASSWARQADTQYF

d_gene: NA
abundance: NA
j_gene: TRBJ2-5
v_gene: TRBV28
CDR3nt: TGTGCCAGCAGTCGACCACAGGGTGCTGGGTCAGAGACCCAGTACTTC
CDR3aa: CASSRPQGAGSETQYF

d_gene: NA
abundance: many
j_gene: TRBJ2-1
v_gene: TRBV4-1
CDR3nt: TGCGCCAGCAGCCAATTCGGTACCGGGACGGAGCATGGCAATGAGCAGTTCTTC
CDR3aa: CASSQFGTGTEHGNEQFF

d_gene: TRBD2
abundance: NA
j_gene: TRBJ2-2
v_gene: TRBV7-2
CDR3nt: TGTGCCAGCAGCTTAGGGCTAGCGGGAGGCCAAAACACCGGGGAGCTGTTTTTT
CDR3aa: CASSLGLAGGQNTGELFF

d_gene: NA
abundance: few
j_gene: TRBJ2-1
v_gene: TRBV4-3
CDR3nt: TGCGCCAGCAGCCAAGATAGGGAAGTGCGCGGAGAATTCTCCTACAATGAGCAGTTCTTC
CDR3aa: CASSQDREVRGEFSYNEQFF

d_gene: NA
abundance: NA
j_gene: TRBJ1-1
v_gene: TRBV7-9
CDR3nt: TGTGCCAGCAGATCGAGCCCACAAGCGAACACTGAAGCTTTCTTT
CDR3aa: CASRSSPQANTEAFF

d_gene: TRBD2
abundance: few
j_gene: TRBJ2-3
v_gene: TRBV7-6
CDR3nt: TGTGCCAGCAGCTTAGAGCTAGCGGGAGTTACCCCCGGAGATACGCAGTATTTT
CDR3aa: CASSLELAGVTPGDTQYF

d_gene: NA
abundance: NA
j_gene: TRBJ2-7
v_gene: TRBV7-3
CDR3nt: TGTGCCAGCAGCTTAGACGGACTAAACGAGCAGTACTTC
CDR3aa: CASSLDGLNEQYF

d_gene: TRBD1
abundance: few
j_gene: TRBJ1-1
v_gene: TRBV6-6
CDR3nt: TGTGCCAGCAGGGGACAGGGAGTAACTGAAGCTTTCTTT
CDR3aa: CASRGQGVTEAFF

d_gene: NA
abundance: NA
j_gene: TRBJ1-1
v_gene: TRBV3-1
CDR3nt: TGTGCCAGCAGCCAAAAGGGGATGAACACTGAAGCTTTCTTT
CDR3aa: CASSQKGMNTEAFF

d_gene: TRBD1
abundance: few
j_gene: TRBJ2-1
v_gene: TRBV29-1
CDR3nt: TGCAGCTTCGACAGGGGATTGGGTTACAATGAGCAGTTCTTC
CDR3aa: CSFDRGLGYNEQFF

d_gene: NA
abundance: NA
j_gene: TRBJ1-1
v_gene: TRBV7-3
CDR3nt: TGTGCCAGCAGCTCGGGGTTTTTGACCTCTGAAGCTTTCTTT
CDR3aa: CASSSGFLTSEAFF

d_gene: NA
abundance: few
j_gene: TRBJ2-7
v_gene: TRBV20-1
CDR3nt: TGCAGCGGTGGGGGTTACTACGAGCAGTACTTC
CDR3aa: CSGGGYYEQYF

d_gene: NA
abundance: NA
j_gene: TRBJ1-2
v_gene: TRBV20-1
CDR3nt: TGCAGTGCTACATCCGGTTCATATGGCTACACCTTC
CDR3aa: CSATSGSYGYTF

d_gene: NA
abundance: few
j_gene: TRBJ2-1
v_gene: TRBV12-5
CDR3nt: TGTGCTAGTGGTTTAGATGTCTACAATGAGCAGTTCTTC
CDR3aa: CASGLDVYNEQFF

d_gene: TRBD1
abundance: NA
j_gene: TRBJ2-5
v_gene: TRBV28
CDR3nt: TGTGCCAGCAGCAAACTCGCCCCGGGACAGCAAGAGACCCAGTACTTC
CDR3aa: CASSKLAPGQQETQYF